This TCR beta chain was identified in a study of blood T cell repertoires in COVID-19. Study at large: The origin of the acute and convalescent COVID-19 samples was the United States, Italy and Spain. T cells, B-cell-depleted T cells, or PBMCs provided the cDNA or gDNA that served as material.

Per the original methods: From reference gene primer amplification, estimates of nucleated cell counts were derived. Data came from immunoSEQ multiplex PCR; TCRdb stores just in-frame clones and leaves some out. V and J calls and clone size are copied from that table; D and trimming were computed from the DNA. The table has 100,000 to 110,000 clones, roughly 79% seen once. Germline values: CDR1 LGHDT, CDR2 YNNKEL (reference sequence). The CDR3 spans 14 residues. V was pared by 1 base and J by 4 bases, with 7 bases between. The sample holds a few counts of this clone. The chain carries TRBV3-1 (or the pseudogene TRBV3-2) and TRBJ2-2; D perhaps matches TRBD2 (5 bases). This TCR was recovered from a man in his 70s with active or convalescent COVID-19. The sequenced sample consisted of peripheral blood. The CDR3 bases are TGTGCCAGCAGCCAAGGGGGAGCCACCGGGGAGCTGTTTTTT. Its translation: CASSQGGATGELFF.